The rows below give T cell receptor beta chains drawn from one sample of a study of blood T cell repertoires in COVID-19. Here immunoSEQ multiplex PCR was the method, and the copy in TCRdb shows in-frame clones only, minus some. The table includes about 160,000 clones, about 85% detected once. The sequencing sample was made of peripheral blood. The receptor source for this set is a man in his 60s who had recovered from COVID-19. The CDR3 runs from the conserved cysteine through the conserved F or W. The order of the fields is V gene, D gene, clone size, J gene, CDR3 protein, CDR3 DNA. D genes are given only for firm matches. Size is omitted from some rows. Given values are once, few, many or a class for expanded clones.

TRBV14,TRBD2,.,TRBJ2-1,CASSLRLAAYNEQFF,TGTGCCAGCAGCCTGAGACTAGCGGCCTACAATGAGCAGTTCTTC
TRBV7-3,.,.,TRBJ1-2,CASSLNAGQNYGYTF,TGTGCCAGCAGCTTAAATGCAGGGCAAAACTATGGCTACACCTTC
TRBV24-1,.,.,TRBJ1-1,CATAGGGSELNTEAFF,TGTGCCACCGCTGGGGGGGGTTCGGAATTGAACACTGAAGCTTTCTTT
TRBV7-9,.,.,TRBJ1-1,CASSSYTEAFF,TGTGCCAGCAGCTCCTACACTGAAGCTTTCTTT
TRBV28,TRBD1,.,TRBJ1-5,CASSEIGQGGSNQPQHF,TGTGCCAGCAGTGAAATAGGACAGGGCGGGAGCAATCAGCCCCAGCATTTT
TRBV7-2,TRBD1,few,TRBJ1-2,CASSFGTGLSANYGYTF,TGTGCCAGCAGCTTCGGGACAGGGTTATCAGCTAACTATGGCTACACCTTC
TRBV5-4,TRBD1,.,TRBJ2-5,CASSFGTGDKETQYF,TGTGCCAGCAGCTTTGGGACAGGGGATAAAGAGACCCAGTACTTC
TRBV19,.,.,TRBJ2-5,CASSRGSGAQETQYF,TGTGCCAGTAGTAGGGGTTCGGGAGCCCAAGAGACCCAGTACTTC
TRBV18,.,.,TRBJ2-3,CASSRLAAAQDTQYF,TGTGCCAGCTCCCGACTGGCAGCCGCCCAAGATACGCAGTATTTT
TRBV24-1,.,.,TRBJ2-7,CATSKGWEYF,TGTGCCACCAGTAAGGGGTGGGAGTACTTC
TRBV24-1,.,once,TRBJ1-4,CAPRMYGREKLFF,TGTGCCCCCCGGATGTATGGGCGCGAAAAACTGTTTTTT
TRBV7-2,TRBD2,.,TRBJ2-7,CASSQTVAGGLYEQYF,TGTGCCAGCAGTCAAACCGTAGCGGGGGGGCTCTACGAGCAGTACTTC
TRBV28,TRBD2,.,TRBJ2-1,CASSFGGGNEQFF,TGTGCCAGCAGTTTTGGCGGGGGCAATGAGCAGTTCTTC
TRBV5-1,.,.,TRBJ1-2,CASSLSGPPGYTF,TGCGCCAGCAGCTTGAGTGGGCCCCCCGGCTACACCTTC
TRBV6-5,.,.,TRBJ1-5,CASSLSGNQPQHF,TGTGCCAGCAGCCTCAGTGGCAATCAGCCCCAGCATTTT
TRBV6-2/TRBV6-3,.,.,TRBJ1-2,CASSTRQIWDYTF,TGTGCCAGCAGTACACGACAGATATGGGACTACACCTTC
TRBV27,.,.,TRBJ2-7,CASSFGGQSYEQYF,TGTGCCAGCAGTTTCGGCGGACAGTCCTACGAGCAGTACTTC
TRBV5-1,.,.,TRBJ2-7,CASSPRTSRGTYEQYF,TGCGCCAGCAGCCCTCGGACTAGCAGGGGGACTTACGAGCAGTACTTC
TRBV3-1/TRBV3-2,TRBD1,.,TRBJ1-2,CASSQVSRTGYGYTF,TGTGCCAGCAGCCAAGTCTCCCGGACAGGATATGGCTACACCTTC
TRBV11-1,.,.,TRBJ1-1,CASSFRASGTEAFF,TGTGCCAGCAGCTTCCGGGCCTCAGGGACTGAAGCTTTCTTT
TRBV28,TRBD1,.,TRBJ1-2,CASSLTTGVGYTF,TGTGCCAGCAGTTTAACGACAGGGGTTGGCTACACCTTC
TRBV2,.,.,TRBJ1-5,CASRRGAANYNQPQHF,TGTGCCAGCAGAAGGGGTGCAGCCAACTACAATCAGCCCCAGCATTTT
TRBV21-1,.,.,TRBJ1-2,CASRQDGFGKVPGSNYGYTF,TGTGCCAGCAGGCAAGACGGGTTTGGCAAGGTCCCAGGGTCTAACTATGGCTACACCTTC
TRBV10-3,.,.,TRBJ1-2,CAISERGGGYGYTF,TGTGCCATCAGTGAACGAGGGGGGGGCTATGGCTACACCTTC
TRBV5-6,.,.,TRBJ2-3,CASSLAGDTQYF,TGTGCCAGCAGTCTGGCCGGGGATACGCAGTATTTT
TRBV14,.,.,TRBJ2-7,CASSQGTGSYEQYF,TGTGCCAGCAGCCAAGGAACGGGCTCCTACGAGCAGTACTTC